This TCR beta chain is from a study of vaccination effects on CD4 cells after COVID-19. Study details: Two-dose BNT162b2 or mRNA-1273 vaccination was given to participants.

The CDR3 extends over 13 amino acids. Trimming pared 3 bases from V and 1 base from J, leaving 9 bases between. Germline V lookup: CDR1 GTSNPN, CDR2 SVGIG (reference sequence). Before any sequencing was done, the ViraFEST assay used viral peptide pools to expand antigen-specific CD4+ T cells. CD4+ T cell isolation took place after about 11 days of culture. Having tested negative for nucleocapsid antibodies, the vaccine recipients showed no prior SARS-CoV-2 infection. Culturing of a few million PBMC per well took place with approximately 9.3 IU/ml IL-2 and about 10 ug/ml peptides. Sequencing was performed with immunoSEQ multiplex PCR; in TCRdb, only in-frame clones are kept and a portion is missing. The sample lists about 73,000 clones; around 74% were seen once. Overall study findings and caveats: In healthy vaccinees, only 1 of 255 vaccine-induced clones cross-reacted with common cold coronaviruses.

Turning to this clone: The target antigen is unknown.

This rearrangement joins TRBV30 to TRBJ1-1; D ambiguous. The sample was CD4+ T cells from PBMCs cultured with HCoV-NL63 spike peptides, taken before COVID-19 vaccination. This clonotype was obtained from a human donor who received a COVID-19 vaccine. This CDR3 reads CAWSHLRNTEAFF. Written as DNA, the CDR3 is TGTGCCTGGAGCCATCTGCGGAACACTGAAGCTTTCTTT.